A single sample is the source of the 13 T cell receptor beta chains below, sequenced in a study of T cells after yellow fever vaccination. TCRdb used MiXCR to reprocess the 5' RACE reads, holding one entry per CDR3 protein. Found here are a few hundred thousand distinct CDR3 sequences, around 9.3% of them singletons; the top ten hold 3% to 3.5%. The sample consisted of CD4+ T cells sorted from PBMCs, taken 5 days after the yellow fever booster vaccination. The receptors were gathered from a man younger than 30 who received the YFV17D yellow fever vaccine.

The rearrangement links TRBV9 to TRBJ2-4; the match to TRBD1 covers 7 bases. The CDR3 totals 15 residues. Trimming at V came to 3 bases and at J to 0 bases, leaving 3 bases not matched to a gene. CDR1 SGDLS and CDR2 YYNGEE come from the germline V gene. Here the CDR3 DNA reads TGTGCCAGCAGCGCGGGGACAGAAGCCAAAAACATTCAGTACTTC. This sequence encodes CASSAGTEAKNIQYF.

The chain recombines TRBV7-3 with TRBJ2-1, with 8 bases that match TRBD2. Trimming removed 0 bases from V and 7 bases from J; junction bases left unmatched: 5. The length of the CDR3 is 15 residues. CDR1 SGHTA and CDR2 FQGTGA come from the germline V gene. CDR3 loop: CASSLTSGDWNEQFF. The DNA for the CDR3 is TGTGCCAGCAGCTTAACTAGCGGGGACTGGAATGAGCAGTTCTTC.

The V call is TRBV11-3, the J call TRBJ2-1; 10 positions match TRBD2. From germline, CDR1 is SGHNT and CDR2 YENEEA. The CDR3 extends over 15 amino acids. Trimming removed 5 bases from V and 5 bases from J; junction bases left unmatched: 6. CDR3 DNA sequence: TGTGCCAGCAGCCGAGCTAGCGGGGGAAACAATGAGCAGTTCTTC. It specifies CASSRASGGNNEQFF.

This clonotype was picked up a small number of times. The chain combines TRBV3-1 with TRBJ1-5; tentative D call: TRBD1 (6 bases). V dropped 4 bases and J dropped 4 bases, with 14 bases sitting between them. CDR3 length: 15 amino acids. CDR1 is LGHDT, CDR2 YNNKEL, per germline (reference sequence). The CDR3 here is CASSRNREGNQPQHF. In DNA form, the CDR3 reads TGTGCCAGCAGCCGTAACAGGGAAGGGAATCAGCCCCAGCATTTT.

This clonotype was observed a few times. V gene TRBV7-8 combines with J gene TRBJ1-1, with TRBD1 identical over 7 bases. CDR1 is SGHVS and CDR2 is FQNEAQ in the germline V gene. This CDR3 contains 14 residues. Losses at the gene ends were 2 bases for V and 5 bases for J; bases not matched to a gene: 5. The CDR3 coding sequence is TGTGCCAGCAGCTTAATCTCAGGGGGTACTGAAGCTTTCTTT. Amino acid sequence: CASSLISGGTEAFF.

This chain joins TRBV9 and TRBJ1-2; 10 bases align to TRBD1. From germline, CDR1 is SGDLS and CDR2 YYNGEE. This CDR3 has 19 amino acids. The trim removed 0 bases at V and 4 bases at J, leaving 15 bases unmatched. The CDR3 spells CASSVGGVRRDRGIYGYTF. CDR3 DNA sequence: TGTGCCAGCAGCGTAGGAGGGGTGAGGCGGGACAGGGGAATCTATGGCTACACCTTC.

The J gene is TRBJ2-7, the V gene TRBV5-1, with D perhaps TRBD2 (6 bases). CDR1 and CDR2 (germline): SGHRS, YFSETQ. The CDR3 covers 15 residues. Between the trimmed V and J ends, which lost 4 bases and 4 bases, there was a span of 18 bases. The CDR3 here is CASSPRDGGPYEQYF. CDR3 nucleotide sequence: TGCGCCAGCAGCCCCAGGGACGGGGGTCCGTACGAGCAGTACTTC.

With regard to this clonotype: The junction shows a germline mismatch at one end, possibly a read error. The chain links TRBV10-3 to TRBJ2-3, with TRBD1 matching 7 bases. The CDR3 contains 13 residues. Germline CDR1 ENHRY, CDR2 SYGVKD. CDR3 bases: TGTGCCATCAAGGGCAGGGGGACAGATACGCAGTTTTTT. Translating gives CAIKGRGTDTQFF.

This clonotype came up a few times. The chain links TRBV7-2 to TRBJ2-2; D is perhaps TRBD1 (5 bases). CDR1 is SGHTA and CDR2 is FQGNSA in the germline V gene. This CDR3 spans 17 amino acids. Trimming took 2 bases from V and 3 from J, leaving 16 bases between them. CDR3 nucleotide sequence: TGTGCCAGCAGCTTACGTCCCGCTGTCAGGGACACCGGGGAGCTGTTTTTT. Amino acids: CASSLRPAVRDTGELFF.

The CDR3 DNA sequence: TGTGCCAGCAGCTTGGCCCTCCCCCCAACTGAAGCTTTCTTT. It yields the protein CASSLALPPTEAFF. This chain connects TRBV5-5 to TRBJ1-1; D remains ambiguous. The V gene lost 0 bases and the J gene lost 5 bases, with 11 bases spanning the gap. The CDR3 spans 14 residues. The germline V gene encodes CDR1 SGHKS and CDR2 YYEKEE (reference sequence).

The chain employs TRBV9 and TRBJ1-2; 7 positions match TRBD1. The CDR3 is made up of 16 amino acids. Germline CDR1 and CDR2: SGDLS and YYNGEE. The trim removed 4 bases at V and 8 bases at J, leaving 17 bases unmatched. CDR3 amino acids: CASSPRRGQTTRGYTF. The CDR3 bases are TGTGCCAGCAGCCCCCGACGGGGACAGACGACTCGGGGCTACACCTTC. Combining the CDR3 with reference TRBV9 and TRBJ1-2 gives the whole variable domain DSGVTQTPKHLITATGQRVTLRCSPRSGDLSVYWYQQSLDQGLQFLIQYYNGEERAKGNILERFSAQQFPDLHSELNLSSLELGDSALYFCASSPRRGQTTRGYTFGSGTRLTVV.

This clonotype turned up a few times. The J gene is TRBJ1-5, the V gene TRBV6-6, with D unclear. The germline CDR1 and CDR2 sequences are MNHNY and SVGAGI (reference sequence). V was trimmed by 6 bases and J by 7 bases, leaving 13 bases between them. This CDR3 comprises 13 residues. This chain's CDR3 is CASRPGTGQPQHF. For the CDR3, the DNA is TGTGCCAGCAGGCCGGGAACGGGCCAGCCCCAGCATTTT.

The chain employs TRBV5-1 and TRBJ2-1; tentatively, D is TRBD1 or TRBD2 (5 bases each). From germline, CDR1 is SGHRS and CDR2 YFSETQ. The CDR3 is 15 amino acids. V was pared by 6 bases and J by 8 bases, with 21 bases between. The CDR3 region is CASTPTGDRQDEQFF. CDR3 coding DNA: TGCGCCAGCACCCCGACCGGGGACCGGCAGGATGAGCAGTTCTTC.